Presented here are 32 T cell receptor beta chains from one specimen sequenced in a study of blood T cell repertoires in COVID-19 (dated by TCRdb to the early 2020s). Library method: the immunoSEQ multiplex PCR assay. TCRdb took over this immuneACCESS table, retaining in-frame rearrangements with V and J assigned. Such tables are incomplete; in checked studies, under half of the missing clones stem from an unresolved V gene, and the remainder is unexplained. This sample gives around 140,000 clones in total; around 80% of them show up just once. Of the sample, approximately 3.5% is held by the ten largest clones. The specimen sequenced was peripheral blood. These receptors all stem from a man in his 70s who had recovered from COVID-19.

V usage is TRBV30 and J usage is TRBJ2-7; 8 positions match TRBD1. CDR1 and CDR2 from the germline V gene are GTSNPN and SVGIG (reference sequence). The CDR3 spans 14 residues. Trimming took 2 bases from V and 3 from J; bases not matched to a gene: 6. CDR3 DNA: TGTGCCTGGAGTACCAGACAGGGGAGCTACGAGCAGTACTTC. Translated, it gives CAWSTRQGSYEQYF.

The chain has TRBV29-1 and TRBJ2-5; 11 bases match TRBD2. V lost 0 bases, J lost 13 bases, and 1 base stayed unmatched. CDR3 length: 11 amino acids. Germline CDR1 and CDR2: SQVTM and ANQGSEA. The CDR3 loop is CSVEDGTSGYF. The CDR3 DNA reads as TGCAGCGTTGAAGACGGGACTAGCGGGTACTTC.

This chain connects TRBV19 to TRBJ1-2; D ambiguous. The length of the CDR3 is 13 residues. V dropped 1 base and J dropped 0 bases, with 3 bases sitting between them. CDR1 is LNHDA and CDR2 is SQIVND in the germline V gene (reference sequence). CDR3 DNA: TGTGCCAGTAGTATAGTCGCTAACTATGGCTACACCTTC. Amino acid sequence: CASSIVANYGYTF.

The DNA of the CDR3 is TGCAGCGTTGAGGGTGTCCAGGGGGTATACGAAGCTTTCTTT. Protein sequence: CSVEGVQGVYEAFF. The chain carries TRBV29-1 and TRBJ1-1; 7 bases are shared with TRBD1. The CDR3 totals 14 residues. The trim removed 3 bases at V and 8 bases at J, leaving 12 bases unmatched. Germline CDR1 reads SQVTM; CDR2 reads ANQGSEA.

The gene calls are TRBV12-3 or TRBV12-4 and TRBJ2-7, with a possible D match to TRBD2 (5 bases). V gave up 7 bases and J gave up 9 bases, with 19 bases separating them. This CDR3 contains 13 residues. The CDR3 loop is CASKLKRETPQYF. DNA for the CDR3: TGTGCCAGCAAGCTTAAGAGGGAGACTCCGCAGTACTTC.

This sequence joins TRBV5-1 and TRBJ2-1; the D is unclear. V was shortened by 0 bases and J by 4 bases, with 5 bases between the two germline ends. Germline CDR1 and CDR2: SGHRS and YFSETQ. The CDR3 is 13 amino acids. The CDR3 loop is CASSLDGYNEQFF. In DNA form, the CDR3 reads TGCGCCAGCAGCTTGGACGGGTACAATGAGCAGTTCTTC. The full variable domain, in which reference TRBV5-1 and TRBJ2-1 provide the parts outside the CDR3, is KAGVTQTPRYLIKTRGQQVTLSCSPISGHRSVSWYQQTPGQGLQFLFEYFSETQRNKGNFPGRFSGRQFSNSRSEMNVSTLELGDSALYLCASSLDGYNEQFFGPGTRLTVL.

The chain couples TRBV5-1 to TRBJ2-7, with 14 bases aligning to TRBD2. Germline V CDR1 and CDR2: SGHRS, YFSETQ. V dropped 4 bases and J dropped 2; count of bases not matched to a gene: 11. CDR3 length equals 18 residues. The CDR3 is CASSLRGLGLAGAYEQYF. The CDR3 bases are TGCGCCAGCAGCCTTCGAGGTTTGGGACTAGCGGGGGCCTACGAGCAGTACTTC.

V is TRBV5-1 and J is TRBJ1-1; D is ambiguous. Per the germline V gene, CDR1 is SGHRS and CDR2 is YFSETQ. The CDR3 totals 12 residues. V was cut by 7 bases and J by 0 bases, with 7 bases left in between. The CDR3 region has the DNA TGCGCCAGCCGCCACATGAACACTGAAGCTTTCTTT. This translates into CASRHMNTEAFF.

The V call is TRBV10-3, the J call TRBJ1-2, with D maybe TRBD1 (5 bases). The V end lost 8 bases, the J end lost 6 bases, and 10 bases lay between the germline ends. Germline V gene lookup returns CDR1 ENHRY and CDR2 SYGVKD. The CDR3 is 11 amino acids. In DNA, the CDR3 is TGTGCCATCGGGGGAGGGGATGGCTACACCTTC. It codes for CAIGGGDGYTF.

V is TRBV30 and J is TRBJ1-1; perhaps TRBD1 as D (5 bases). The CDR3 covers 14 residues. Germline loops: CDR1 GTSNPN, CDR2 SVGIG (reference sequence). The V gene lost 2 bases and the J gene lost 10 bases, with 20 bases spanning the gap. CDR3 protein: CAWSHQDKILGAFF. In DNA, the CDR3 is TGTGCCTGGAGTCACCAGGACAAAATTCTGGGAGCTTTCTTT. Combining the CDR3 with reference TRBV30 and TRBJ1-1 gives the whole variable domain SQTIHQWPATLVQPVGSPLSLECTVEGTSNPNLYWYRQAAGRGLQLLFYSVGIGQISSEVPQNLSASRPQDRQFILSSKKLLLSDSGFYLCAWSHQDKILGAFFGQGTRLTVV.

CDR3 in amino acids: CATSTRQGLRKAFF. CDR3 DNA sequence: TGTGCCACCAGTACCCGACAGGGGCTTCGGAAAGCTTTCTTT. The chain links TRBV24-1 to TRBJ1-1; 8 positions agree with TRBD1. Germline V lookup: CDR1 KGHDR, CDR2 SFDVKD. The CDR3 covers 14 residues. V lost 6 bases to trimming and J lost 9 bases; unmatched junction nucleotides: 11.

The chain joins TRBV6-1 to TRBJ2-6; TRBD2 matches 12 bases. Per the germline V gene, CDR1 is MNHNS and CDR2 is SASEGT. V was clipped by 0 bases and J by 3 bases; unmatched bases: 15. The CDR3 sequence is 22 residues long. The DNA of the CDR3 is TGTGCCAGCAGTGAAGCGCTTCGGGCTAGCGGGAGGGCCTTGGGTGGGGCCAACGTCCTGACTTTC. As protein: CASSEALRASGRALGGANVLTF.

As regards this clone: One end of the junction fails to match germline, which may point to a read error. The chain is built from TRBV18 and TRBJ2-5, with 7 nucleotides matching TRBD1. This CDR3 has 16 amino acids. The germline V gene encodes CDR1 KGHSH and CDR2 LQKENI. Here the CDR3 DNA reads TGTGCCAGCTCACCTAGGGGACAGTCCGCCCAAGGGACCCAGTACTTC. Amino acids: CASSPRGQSAQGTQYF.

The rearrangement links TRBV4-3 to TRBJ2-7; 11 bases are a match to TRBD2. Germline V gives CDR1 LGHNA, CDR2 YSLEER. The V and J ends lost 3 bases and 2 bases, in that order; junction bases with no gene match: 3. The CDR3 runs to 15 residues. The CDR3: CASSHGTSGPYEQYF. CDR3 nucleotide sequence: TGCGCCAGCAGCCATGGGACTAGCGGTCCCTACGAGCAGTACTTC.

The V call is TRBV19, the J call TRBJ1-1; the D is unclear. There are 14 residues in the CDR3. Trimming removed 1 base from V and 1 base from J, with 7 bases in between. Germline assignment: CDR1 LNHDA and CDR2 SQIVND (reference sequence). The DNA for the CDR3 is TGTGCCAGTAGTATAGTTACAACGAACACTGAAGCTTTCTTT. Encoded protein: CASSIVTTNTEAFF. Variable domain in full (rest from reference TRBV19 and TRBJ1-1): DGGITQSPKYLFRKEGQNVTLSCEQNLNHDAMYWYRQDPGQGLRLIYYSQIVNDFQKGDIAEGYSVSREKKESFPLTVTSAQKNPTAFYLCASSIVTTNTEAFFGQGTRLTVV.

This clone was picked up one time. The J gene is TRBJ2-1, the V gene TRBV4-3, with 8 bases identical to TRBD2. The CDR3 sequence is 14 residues long. The J segment lost 7 bases and the V segment lost 3 bases, leaving 5 bases of the junction unmatched. In germline, CDR1 is LGHNA, CDR2 YSLEER. The CDR3 loop reads CASSQGLVANEQFF. Here the CDR3 DNA reads TGCGCCAGCAGCCAGGGACTAGTGGCTAATGAGCAGTTCTTC.

The rearrangement joins TRBV5-1 to TRBJ2-3; 8 bases are a match to TRBD2. This CDR3 is built from 15 residues. Germline-derived CDR1 and CDR2 are SGHRS and YFSETQ. J was trimmed by 6 bases and V by 0 bases; bases with no gene match: 6. The CDR3: CASSLGGLAGDTQYF. The CDR3 nucleotides are TGCGCCAGCAGCTTGGGCGGACTAGCAGGGGATACGCAGTATTTT.

This clone has at least ten counts. The J gene is TRBJ1-2, the V gene TRBV7-2; 7 bases fit TRBD1. The CDR3 has 17 residues. The germline V gene has CDR1 SGHTA and CDR2 FQGNSA. V lost 5 bases, J lost 5 bases, and 17 bases stayed unmatched. The CDR3 nucleotides are TGTGCCAGCAGCCCACGCTTAGGTTTAGGGGGCGTATATGGCTACACCTTC. This codes for CASSPRLGLGGVYGYTF.

The rearrangement links TRBV6-1 to TRBJ1-2; perhaps TRBD1 as D (5 bases). The CDR3 is made up of 14 amino acids. The ends were cut back, 2 bases at V and 4 bases at J, with 11 bases in the middle. Germline assignment: CDR1 MNHNS and CDR2 SASEGT. CDR3 coding DNA: TGTGCCAGCAGTGAACAGGGAATCGGCTATGGCTACACCTTC. Its translation is CASSEQGIGYGYTF.

This clone was observed once. This chain links TRBV5-1 with TRBJ2-5; D may be TRBD2 (5 bases). In germline, CDR1 is SGHRS, CDR2 YFSETQ. This CDR3 region has 15 residues. Deletions cut 0 bases from V and 2 bases from J, with 11 bases between. Here the CDR3 reads CASSLEGGPQETQYF. The CDR3 nucleotides read TGCGCCAGCAGCTTGGAAGGCGGGCCTCAAGAGACCCAGTACTTC.

The chain combines TRBV5-1 with TRBJ1-6; D is possibly TRBD1 (5 bases). Germline V gives CDR1 SGHRS, CDR2 YFSETQ. Trimming took off 4 bases at V and 6 bases at J, with 14 bases between the two ends. CDR3 length: 15 residues. The CDR3 nucleotides are TGCGCCAGCAGCCCCGGGGGACTGAGTAATTCACCCCTCCACTTT. The encoded protein is CASSPGGLSNSPLHF.

The chain carries TRBV5-4 and TRBJ2-1, with 10 bases aligning to TRBD2. V was pared by 6 bases and J by 8 bases, with 11 bases of the junction left unmatched. The length of the CDR3 is 15 residues. Germline V gene data show CDR1 as SGHNT and CDR2 as YYREEE (reference sequence). The CDR3 sequence: CASTSILAGRDEQFF. The CDR3 nucleotides read TGTGCCAGCACTAGCATACTAGCGGGGAGGGATGAGCAGTTCTTC.

The rearrangement uses TRBV27 and TRBJ2-1; 10 bases match TRBD1. Germline V lookup: CDR1 MNHEY, CDR2 SMNVEV (reference sequence). V lost 8 bases and J lost 5; bases outside the gene matches: 6. The CDR3 totals 14 residues. CDR3 sequence (DNA): TGTGCCAGCGGAGACAGGGGGCCCAACAATGAGCAGTTCTTC. It specifies CASGDRGPNNEQFF.

The chain couples TRBV5-1 to TRBJ2-3, with D perhaps matching TRBD2 (6 bases). There are 14 residues in the CDR3. Trimming shortened V by 0 bases and J by 5 bases, and 10 bases separated the two germline ends. The germline V gene encodes CDR1 SGHRS and CDR2 YFSETQ. The CDR3 nucleotides are TGCGCCAGCAGCTTGGCTAGCGCGGAAGATACGCAGTATTTT. This translates into CASSLASAEDTQYF.

The table lists this clone with a count of one. V gene TRBV19 combines with J gene TRBJ2-7, with TRBD1 matching over 7 bases. Trimming took 2 bases from V and 2 from J; bases not matched to a gene: 3. The CDR3 runs 14 residues. The germline V gene encodes CDR1 LNHDA and CDR2 SQIVND (reference sequence). The CDR3 spells CASSIYDRAYEQYF. CDR3 nucleotides: TGTGCCAGTAGTATATATGACAGGGCCTACGAGCAGTACTTC.

The V gene is TRBV6-2 or TRBV6-3, the J gene TRBJ2-1; 9 bases map to TRBD2. The CDR3 is 16 residues long. Germline V gene lookup returns CDR1 MNHEY and CDR2 SVGEGT. V shed 2 bases and J 10 bases; nucleotides not matched to a gene: 12. CDR3 protein: CASSYSFGGRAREQFF. The CDR3 DNA sequence: TGTGCCAGCAGTTACAGTTTTGGCGGGAGGGCACGGGAGCAGTTCTTC.

The genes are TRBV2 and TRBJ1-1, with TRBD1 as a possible D gene (5 bases). The germline CDR1 and CDR2 sequences are SNHLY and FYNNEI. CDR3 length: 13 residues. The V end was cut by 7 bases, the J end by 2 bases, with 11 bases between. CDR3 loop: CASNSRGNTEAFF. CDR3 in DNA: TGTGCCAGCAATTCTAGGGGAAACACTGAAGCTTTCTTT.

The J gene is TRBJ1-1, the V gene TRBV15; TRBD1 agrees at 7 bases. Per the germline V gene, CDR1 is LNHNV and CDR2 is YYDKDF (reference sequence). Trimming cost V 5 bases and J 5 bases; bases outside gene matches: 8. CDR3 length: 14 residues. The CDR3 protein is CATSARQGGTEAFF. The CDR3 nucleotides are TGTGCCACCAGCGCCCGACAGGGAGGAACTGAAGCTTTCTTT.

The V call is TRBV27, the J call TRBJ1-5; 7 nucleotides align to TRBD1. V lost 4 bases, J lost 6 bases, and 9 bases stayed unmatched. This CDR3 region has 15 residues. Germline loops: CDR1 MNHEY, CDR2 SMNVEV (reference sequence). Here the CDR3 reads CASSSERGLGQPQHF. The CDR3 nucleotides are TGTGCCAGCAGTTCGGAAAGGGGGCTAGGTCAGCCCCAGCATTTT.

This sequence joins TRBV19 and TRBJ2-1; 8 bases match TRBD2. Germline CDR1 reads LNHDA; CDR2 reads SQIVND (reference sequence). The CDR3 totals 14 residues. The V and J ends lost 5 bases and 5 bases, in that order; junction bases with no gene match: 5. CDR3: CASSFSGSHNEQFF. CDR3 sequence (DNA): TGTGCCAGTAGTTTCAGCGGGAGCCACAATGAGCAGTTCTTC.

This clone was picked up one time. This rearrangement joins TRBV3-1 (or the pseudogene TRBV3-2) to TRBJ1-2, with D perhaps matching TRBD1 (5 bases). V gave up 5 bases and J gave up 4 bases, with 17 bases separating them. Germline V gives CDR1 LGHDT, CDR2 YNNKEL (reference sequence). The CDR3 is made up of 15 amino acids. For the CDR3, the DNA is TGTGCCAGCAGCATCCGTGGGGCTGGGGCCTATGGCTACACCTTC. Amino acid sequence: CASSIRGAGAYGYTF.

The sample holds a few counts of this clone. The chain is built from TRBV30 and TRBJ2-2; D is perhaps TRBD2 (6 bases). This CDR3 spans 13 amino acids. With 8 bases removed from V and 5 bases from J, the gap between germline ends came to 15 bases. Germline V lookup: CDR1 GTSNPN, CDR2 SVGIG (reference sequence). The CDR3, as DNA: TGTGCCCAGACAGCGGGTAGGACCGGGGAGCTGTTTTTT. Amino acids: CAQTAGRTGELFF.